This T cell receptor beta chain was profiled in a study of tumor and adjacent non-tumor tissue in lung cancer. This sample's RNA came from whole unsorted tissue. More than 3 cm separated this lung sample from the edge of the tumor. General study findings and limits: Tumor tissue had significantly higher TCR diversity than normal lung.

This clonotype was recorded only once. Its antigen is unknown. At one end the junction does not follow the germline gene, possibly because of a read error. The library came from three nested PCR rounds adapted from ARM-PCR protocols. One entry per CDR3 protein results from TCRdb running MiXCR on the multiplex PCR reads. The sample carries around 76,000 distinct CDR3 sequences, about 80% recorded once. Germline loops: CDR1 SGHAT, CDR2 FQNNGV. This CDR3 contains 16 residues. The chain carries TRBV11-2 and TRBJ2-2; tentatively, D is TRBD2 (5 bases). This receptor was identified in an older man with non-small cell lung cancer. Sequences were obtained from distant non-tumor lung tissue. The CDR3 DNA follows: TGTGCCAGCAGTTTAGAGGGCACAAGGGTTGCCGGGAAGCTGTTTTTT. This translates into CASSLEGTRVAGKLFF.